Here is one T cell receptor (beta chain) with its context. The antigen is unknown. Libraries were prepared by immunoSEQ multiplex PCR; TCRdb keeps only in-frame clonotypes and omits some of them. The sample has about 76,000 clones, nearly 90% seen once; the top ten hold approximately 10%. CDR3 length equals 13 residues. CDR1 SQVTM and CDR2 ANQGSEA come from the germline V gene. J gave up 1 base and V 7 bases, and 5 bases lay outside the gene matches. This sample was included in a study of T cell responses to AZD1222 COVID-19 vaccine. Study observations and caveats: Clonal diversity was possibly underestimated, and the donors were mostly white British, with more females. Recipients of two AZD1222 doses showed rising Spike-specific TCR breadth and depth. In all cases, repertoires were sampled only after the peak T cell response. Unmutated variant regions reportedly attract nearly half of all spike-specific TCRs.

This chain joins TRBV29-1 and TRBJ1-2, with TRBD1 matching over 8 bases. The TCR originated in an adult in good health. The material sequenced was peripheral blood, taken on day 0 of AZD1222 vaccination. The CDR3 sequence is CSAMDRVNYGYTF. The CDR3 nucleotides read TGCAGCGCCATGGACAGGGTTAACTATGGCTACACCTTC.